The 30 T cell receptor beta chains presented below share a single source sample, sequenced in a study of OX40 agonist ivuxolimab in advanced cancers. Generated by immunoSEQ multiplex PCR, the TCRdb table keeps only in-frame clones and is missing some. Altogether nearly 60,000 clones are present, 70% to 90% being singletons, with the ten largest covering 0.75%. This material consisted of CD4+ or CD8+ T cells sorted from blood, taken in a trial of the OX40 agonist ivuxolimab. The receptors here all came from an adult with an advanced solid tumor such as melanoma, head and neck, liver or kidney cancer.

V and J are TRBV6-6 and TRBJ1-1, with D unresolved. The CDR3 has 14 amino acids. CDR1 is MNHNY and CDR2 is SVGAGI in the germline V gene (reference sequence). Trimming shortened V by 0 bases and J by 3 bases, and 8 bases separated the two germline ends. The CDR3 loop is CASSYSRMDTEAFF. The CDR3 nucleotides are TGTGCCAGCAGTTACTCCCGAATGGACACTGAAGCTTTCTTT.

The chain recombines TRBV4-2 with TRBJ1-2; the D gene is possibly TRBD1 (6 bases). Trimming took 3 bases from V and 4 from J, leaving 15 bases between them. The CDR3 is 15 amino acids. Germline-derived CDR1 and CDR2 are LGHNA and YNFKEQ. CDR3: CASSQNRDTAYGYTF. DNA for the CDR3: TGTGCCAGCAGCCAGAACAGGGATACTGCCTATGGCTACACCTTC.

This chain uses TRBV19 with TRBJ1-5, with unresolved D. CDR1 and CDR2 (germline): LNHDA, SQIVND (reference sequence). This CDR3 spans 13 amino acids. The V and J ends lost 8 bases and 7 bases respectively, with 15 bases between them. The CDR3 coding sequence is TGTGCCAGTTCACCGGTGGCCCTCCAGCCCCAGCATTTT. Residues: CASSPVALQPQHF.

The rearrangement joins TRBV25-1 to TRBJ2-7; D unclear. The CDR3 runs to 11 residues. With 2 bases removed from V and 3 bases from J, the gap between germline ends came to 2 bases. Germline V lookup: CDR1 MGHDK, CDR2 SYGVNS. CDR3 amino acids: CASSEIYEQYF. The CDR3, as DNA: TGTGCCAGCAGTGAAATCTACGAGCAGTACTTC.

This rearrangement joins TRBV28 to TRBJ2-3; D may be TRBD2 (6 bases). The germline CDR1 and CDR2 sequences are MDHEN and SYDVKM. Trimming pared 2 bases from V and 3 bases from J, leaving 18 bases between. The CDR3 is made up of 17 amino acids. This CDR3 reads CASSLGSGGTVTDTQYF. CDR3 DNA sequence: TGTGCCAGCAGTTTAGGTTCCGGGGGAACAGTAACAGATACGCAGTATTTT.

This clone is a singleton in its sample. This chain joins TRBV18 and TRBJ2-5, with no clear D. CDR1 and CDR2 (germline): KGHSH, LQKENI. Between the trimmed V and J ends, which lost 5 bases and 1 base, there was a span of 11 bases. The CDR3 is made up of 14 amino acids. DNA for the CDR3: TGTGCCAGCTCAGCCTTATTCCTCCAAGAGACCCAGTACTTC. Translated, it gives CASSALFLQETQYF.

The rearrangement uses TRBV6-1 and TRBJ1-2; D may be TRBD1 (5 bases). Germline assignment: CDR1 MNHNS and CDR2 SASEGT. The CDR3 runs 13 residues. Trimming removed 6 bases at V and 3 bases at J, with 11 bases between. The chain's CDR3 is CASSPGADYGYTF. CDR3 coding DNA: TGTGCCAGCAGCCCCGGGGCAGACTATGGCTACACCTTC.

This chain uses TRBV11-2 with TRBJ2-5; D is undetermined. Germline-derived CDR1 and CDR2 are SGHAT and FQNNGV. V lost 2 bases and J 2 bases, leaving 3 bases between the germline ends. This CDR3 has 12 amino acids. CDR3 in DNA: TGTGCCAGCAGCTTACTACAAGAGACCCAGTACTTC. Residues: CASSLLQETQYF.

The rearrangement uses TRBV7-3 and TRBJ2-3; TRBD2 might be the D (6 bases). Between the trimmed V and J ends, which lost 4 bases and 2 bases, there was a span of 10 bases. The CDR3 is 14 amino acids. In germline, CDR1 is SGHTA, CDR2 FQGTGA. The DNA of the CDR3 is TGTGCCAGCAGCTCGGGACTGCCCACAGATACGCAGTATTTT. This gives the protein CASSSGLPTDTQYF. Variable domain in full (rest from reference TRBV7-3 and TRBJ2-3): GAGVSQTPSNKVTEKGKYVELRCDPISGHTALYWYRQSLGQGPEFLIYFQGTGAADDSGLPNDRFFAVRPEGSVSTLKIQRTERGDSAVYLCASSSGLPTDTQYFGPGTRLTVL.

The CDR3, as DNA: TGTGCCAGCAGTTTACCAGGACCTAATAGCAATCAGCCCCAGCATTTT. Residues: CASSLPGPNSNQPQHF. The rearrangement uses TRBV28 and TRBJ1-5; no reliable D call. CDR1 and CDR2 from the germline V gene are MDHEN and SYDVKM. Trimming cost V 2 bases and J 0 bases, with 11 bases left between them. The CDR3 contains 16 residues.

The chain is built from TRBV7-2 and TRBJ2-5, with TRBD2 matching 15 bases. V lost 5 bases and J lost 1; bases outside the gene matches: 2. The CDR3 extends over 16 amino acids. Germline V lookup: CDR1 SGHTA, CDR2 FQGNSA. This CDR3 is CASSGLAGGFQETQYF. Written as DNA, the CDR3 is TGTGCCAGCAGCGGACTAGCGGGGGGGTTCCAAGAGACCCAGTACTTC.

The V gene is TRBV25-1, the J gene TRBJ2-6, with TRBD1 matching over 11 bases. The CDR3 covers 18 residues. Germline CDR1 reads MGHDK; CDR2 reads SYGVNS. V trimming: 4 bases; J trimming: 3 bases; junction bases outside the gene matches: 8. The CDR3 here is CASSGLNGTGGGANVLTF. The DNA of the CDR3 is TGTGCCAGCAGTGGATTAAACGGGACAGGGGGTGGGGCCAACGTCCTGACTTTC. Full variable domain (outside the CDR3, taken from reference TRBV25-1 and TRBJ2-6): EADIYQTPRYLVIGTGKKITLECSQTMGHDKMYWYQQDPGMELHLIHYSYGVNSTEKGDLSSESTVSRIRTEHFPLTLESARPSHTSQYLCASSGLNGTGGGANVLTFGAGSRLTVL.

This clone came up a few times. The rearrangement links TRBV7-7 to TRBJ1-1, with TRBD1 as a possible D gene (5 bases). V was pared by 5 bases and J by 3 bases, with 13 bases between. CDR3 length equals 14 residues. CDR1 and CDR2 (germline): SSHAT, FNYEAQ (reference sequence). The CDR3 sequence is CASSLLGLDTEAFF. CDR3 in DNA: TGTGCCAGCAGCCTACTGGGGCTCGACACTGAAGCTTTCTTT. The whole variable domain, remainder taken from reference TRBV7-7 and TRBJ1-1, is GAGVSQSPRYKVTKRGQDVTLRCDPISSHATLYWYQQALGQGPEFLTYFNYEAQPDKSGLPSDRFSAERPEGSISTLTIQRTEQRDSAMYRCASSLLGLDTEAFFGQGTRLTVV.

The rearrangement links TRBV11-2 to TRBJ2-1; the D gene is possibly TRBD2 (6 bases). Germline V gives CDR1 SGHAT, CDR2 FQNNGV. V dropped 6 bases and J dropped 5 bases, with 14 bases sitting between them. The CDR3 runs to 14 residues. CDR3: CASRGTVPNNEQFF. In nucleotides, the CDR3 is TGTGCCAGCAGAGGGACTGTCCCTAACAATGAGCAGTTCTTC.

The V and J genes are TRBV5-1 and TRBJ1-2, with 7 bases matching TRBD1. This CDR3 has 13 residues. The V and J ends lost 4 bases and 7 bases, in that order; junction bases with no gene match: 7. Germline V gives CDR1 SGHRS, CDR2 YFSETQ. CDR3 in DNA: TGCGCCAGCAGCACTGAGACAGGGTCTGGCTACACCTTC. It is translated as CASSTETGSGYTF.

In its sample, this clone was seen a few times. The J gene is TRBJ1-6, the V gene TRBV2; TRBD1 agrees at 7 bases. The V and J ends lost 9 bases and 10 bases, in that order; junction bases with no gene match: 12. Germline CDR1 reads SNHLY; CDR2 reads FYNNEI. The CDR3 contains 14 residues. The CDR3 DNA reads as TGTGCCAGAGGGGGCCCTCAGGGGAACTCACCCCTCCACTTT. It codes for CARGGPQGNSPLHF.

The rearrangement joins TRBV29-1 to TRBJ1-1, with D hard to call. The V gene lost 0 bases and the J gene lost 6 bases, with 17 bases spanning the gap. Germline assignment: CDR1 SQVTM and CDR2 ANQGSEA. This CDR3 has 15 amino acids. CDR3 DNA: TGCAGCGTTGAAGATCGGGTGGTGGGTAGGGCTGAAGCTTTCTTT. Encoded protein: CSVEDRVVGRAEAFF.

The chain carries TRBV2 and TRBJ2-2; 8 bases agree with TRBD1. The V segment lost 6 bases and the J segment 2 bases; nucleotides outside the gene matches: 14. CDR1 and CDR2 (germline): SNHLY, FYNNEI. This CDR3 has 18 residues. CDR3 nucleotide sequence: TGTGCCAGCAGGGCGGAGACAGGGGACCCCCGTAACACCGGGGAGCTGTTTTTT. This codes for CASRAETGDPRNTGELFF.

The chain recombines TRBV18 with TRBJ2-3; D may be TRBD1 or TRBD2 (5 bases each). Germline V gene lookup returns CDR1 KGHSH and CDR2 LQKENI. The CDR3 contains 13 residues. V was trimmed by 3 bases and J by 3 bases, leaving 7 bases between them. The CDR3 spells CASSPGVTDTQYF. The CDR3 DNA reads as TGTGCCAGCTCACCGGGGGTGACAGATACGCAGTATTTT.

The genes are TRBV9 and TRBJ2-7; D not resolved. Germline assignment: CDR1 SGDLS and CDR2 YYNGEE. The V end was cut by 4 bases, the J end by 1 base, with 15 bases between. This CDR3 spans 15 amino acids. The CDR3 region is CASSMDPYGSYEQYF. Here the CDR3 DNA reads TGTGCCAGCAGCATGGACCCCTATGGGTCCTACGAGCAGTACTTC. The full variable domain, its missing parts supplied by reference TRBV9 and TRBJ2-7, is DSGVTQTPKHLITATGQRVTLRCSPRSGDLSVYWYQQSLDQGLQFLIQYYNGEERAKGNILERFSAQQFPDLHSELNLSSLELGDSALYFCASSMDPYGSYEQYFGPGTRLTVT.

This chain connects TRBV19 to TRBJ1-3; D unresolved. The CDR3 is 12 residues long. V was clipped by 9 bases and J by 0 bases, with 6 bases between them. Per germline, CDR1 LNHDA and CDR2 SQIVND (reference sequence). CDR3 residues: CARWGSGNTIYF. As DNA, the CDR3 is TGTGCCAGGTGGGGCTCTGGAAACACCATATATTTT.

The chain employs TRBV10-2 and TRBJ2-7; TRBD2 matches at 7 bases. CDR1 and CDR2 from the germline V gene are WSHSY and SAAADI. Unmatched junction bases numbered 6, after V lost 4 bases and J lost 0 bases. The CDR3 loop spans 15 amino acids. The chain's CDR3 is CASSVTGGTSYEQYF. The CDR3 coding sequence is TGCGCCAGCAGTGTCACGGGGGGAACCTCCTACGAGCAGTACTTC.

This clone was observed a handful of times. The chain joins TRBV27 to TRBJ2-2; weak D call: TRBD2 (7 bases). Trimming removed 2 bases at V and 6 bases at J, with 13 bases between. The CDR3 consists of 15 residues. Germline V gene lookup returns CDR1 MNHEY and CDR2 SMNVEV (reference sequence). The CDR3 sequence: CASSLRGGLAGELFF. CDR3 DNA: TGTGCCAGCAGTTTAAGGGGGGGCCTAGCCGGGGAGCTGTTTTTT.

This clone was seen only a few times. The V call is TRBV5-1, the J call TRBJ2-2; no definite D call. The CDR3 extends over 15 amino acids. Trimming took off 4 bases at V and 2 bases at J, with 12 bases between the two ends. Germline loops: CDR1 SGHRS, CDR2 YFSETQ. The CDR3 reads CASSPSGYNTGELFF. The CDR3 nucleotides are TGCGCCAGCAGCCCATCTGGGTATAACACCGGGGAGCTGTTTTTT. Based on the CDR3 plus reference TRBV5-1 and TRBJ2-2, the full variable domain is KAGVTQTPRYLIKTRGQQVTLSCSPISGHRSVSWYQQTPGQGLQFLFEYFSETQRNKGNFPGRFSGRQFSNSRSEMNVSTLELGDSALYLCASSPSGYNTGELFFGEGSRLTVL.

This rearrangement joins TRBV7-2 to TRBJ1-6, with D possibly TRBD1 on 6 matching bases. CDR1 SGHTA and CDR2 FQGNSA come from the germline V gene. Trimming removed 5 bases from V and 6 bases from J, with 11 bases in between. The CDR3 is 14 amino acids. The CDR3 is CASSAQGGNSPLHF. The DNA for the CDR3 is TGTGCCAGCAGCGCACAGGGTGGTAATTCACCCCTCCACTTT.

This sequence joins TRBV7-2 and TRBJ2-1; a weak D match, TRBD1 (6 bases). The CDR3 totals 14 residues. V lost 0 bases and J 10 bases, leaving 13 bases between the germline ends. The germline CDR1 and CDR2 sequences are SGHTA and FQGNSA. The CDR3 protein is CASSLAQPQGEQFF. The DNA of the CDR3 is TGTGCCAGCAGCTTAGCGCAGCCCCAGGGGGAGCAGTTCTTC. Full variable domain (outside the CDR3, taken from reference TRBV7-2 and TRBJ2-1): GAGVSQSPSNKVTEKGKDVELRCDPISGHTALYWYRQSLGQGLEFLIYFQGNSAPDKSGLPSDRFSAERTGGSVSTLTIQRTQQEDSAVYLCASSLAQPQGEQFFGPGTRLTVL.

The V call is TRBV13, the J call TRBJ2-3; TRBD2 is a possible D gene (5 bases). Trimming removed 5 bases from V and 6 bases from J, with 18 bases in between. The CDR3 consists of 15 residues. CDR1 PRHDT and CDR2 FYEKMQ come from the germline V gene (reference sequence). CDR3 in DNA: TGTGCCAGCAGCCCGGGAAAGTCATCTGGGGATACGCAGTATTTT. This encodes CASSPGKSSGDTQYF.

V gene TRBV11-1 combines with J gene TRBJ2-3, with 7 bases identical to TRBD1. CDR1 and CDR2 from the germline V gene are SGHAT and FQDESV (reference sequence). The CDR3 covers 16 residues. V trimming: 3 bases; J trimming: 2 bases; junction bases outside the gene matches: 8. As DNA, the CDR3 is TGTGCCAGCAGCTTCTTTTCCGACAGGGACACAGATACGCAGTATTTT. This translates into CASSFFSDRDTDTQYF.

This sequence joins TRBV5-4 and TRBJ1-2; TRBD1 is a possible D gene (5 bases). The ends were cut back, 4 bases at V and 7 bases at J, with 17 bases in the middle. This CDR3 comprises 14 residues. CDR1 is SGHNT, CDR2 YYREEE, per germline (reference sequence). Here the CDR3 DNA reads TGTGCCAGCAGCCAGACTGGGGGGGAGGGTGGCTACACCTTC. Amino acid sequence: CASSQTGGEGGYTF.

The CDR3 coding sequence is TGCGCCAGCAGTGTGGTGGGGCTAGCGGGGGGGCAAGCGGGCACAGATACGCAGTATTTT. It specifies CASSVVGLAGGQAGTDTQYF. The rearrangement uses TRBV10-1 and TRBJ2-3; 12 bases are a match to TRBD2. This CDR3 is built from 20 residues. Trimming cost V 4 bases and J 1 base; bases outside gene matches: 15. The germline gives CDR1 WNHNN, CDR2 SYGVQD (reference sequence).